This T cell receptor (beta chain) was captured in a study of regulatory T cells in long-lasting Graves disease. Sequencing libraries for TCR beta were prepared with iRepertoire HTBI primers and Arm-PCR of CDR3 regions. Via MiXCR, TCRdb re-called the multiplex PCR reads, giving one row per CDR3 protein. Here the sample spans more than 650,000 distinct CDR3 sequences, about 32% being singletons. Regarding the study as a whole: Possibly, too few samples lowered accuracy.

Concerning this clonotype itself: No antigen is known for it.

Time point given: persistent/refractory GD, antithyroid drugs over 5 years with positive TRAb. PBMCs were the source of the RNA used for TCR sequencing. CDR3 length: 13 residues. CDR1 MNHEY and CDR2 SVGAGI come from the germline V gene. V was trimmed by 4 bases and J by 3 bases, leaving 10 bases between them. Source: peripheral blood mononuclear cells (PBMCs), taken when the disease was refractory, from a patient treated with antithyroid drugs. The chain combines TRBV6-5 with TRBJ2-7; perhaps TRBD1 as D (6 bases). This clonotype was obtained from a female donor with Graves disease. CDR3 coding DNA: TGTGCCAGCAGTTGGACAGCCGACTACGAGCAGTACTTC. It codes for CASSWTADYEQYF.